Presented here are 23 T cell receptor beta chains from one specimen sequenced in a study of T cells after yellow fever vaccination. TCRdb re-derived calls from the 5' RACE reads in MiXCR, one entry per CDR3 protein. Of a few hundred thousand distinct CDR3 sequences in the sample, about 3% were seen once. The material was CD4+ T cells sorted from PBMCs, obtained 10 days after the yellow fever booster vaccination. These receptor sequences come from a young man who received the YFV17D yellow fever vaccine.

This clonotype turned up a few times. The genes are TRBV5-1 and TRBJ2-3; tentatively, D is TRBD1 or TRBD2 (5 bases each). This CDR3 has 14 residues. Germline V gene sequence: CDR1 SGHRS, CDR2 YFSETQ. V was clipped by 4 bases and J by 1 base, with 10 bases between them. The CDR3 region has the DNA TGCGCCAGCAGCCGGGACCAGGGCACAGATACGCAGTATTTT. Its protein is CASSRDQGTDTQYF.

Ten or more counts support this clonotype. J is TRBJ1-3 and V is TRBV9; D unresolved. Trimming pared 4 bases from V and 4 bases from J, leaving 15 bases between. Germline V gene lookup returns CDR1 SGDLS and CDR2 YYNGEE. The CDR3 consists of 15 residues. The CDR3 DNA is TGTGCCAGCAGCCCCGGTGGAGGTACAGGAAACACCATATATTTT. As protein: CASSPGGGTGNTIYF.

This clonotype has at least ten counts. CDR3 nucleotide sequence: TGTGCCAGCAGCTCAGACCGGGACAGGTGGGCACGGACCCAGTACTTC. Translating gives CASSSDRDRWARTQYF. The rearrangement links TRBV7-9 to TRBJ2-5, with 8 bases aligning to TRBD1. Looked up from germline, CDR1 is SEHNR and CDR2 is FQNEAQ (reference sequence). The CDR3 length is 16 residues. V shed 4 bases and J 7 bases; nucleotides not matched to a gene: 14. Full variable domain (rest looked up from reference TRBV7-9 and TRBJ2-5): DTGVSQNPRHKITKRGQNVTFRCDPISEHNRLYWYRQTLGQGPEFLTYFQNEAQLEKSRLLSDRFSAERPKGSFSTLEIQRTEQGDSAMYLCASSSDRDRWARTQYFGPGTRLLVL.

In its sample, this clonotype was seen a few times. This chain connects TRBV3-1 to TRBJ1-2; 9 bases map to TRBD1. The CDR3 is 14 amino acids. Looked up from germline, CDR1 is LGHDT and CDR2 is YNNKEL (reference sequence). J gave up 7 bases and V 6 bases, and 9 bases lay outside the gene matches. CDR3 sequence (DNA): TGTGCCAGCAGGGGTGGGACAGGGCCGGCTGGCTACACCTTC. Translation: CASRGGTGPAGYTF.

Here the CDR3 DNA reads TGTGCCAGCAGTAGACAGGGGCGCATGGCTGGAAACACCATATATTTT. This codes for CASSRQGRMAGNTIYF. This chain connects TRBV6-5 to TRBJ1-3; 8 bases align to TRBD1. Germline assignment: CDR1 MNHEY and CDR2 SVGAGI. V gave up 5 bases and J gave up 2 bases; unmatched junction bases: 8. The CDR3 has 16 amino acids.

This clonotype was recorded at least ten times. The rearrangement joins TRBV5-1 to TRBJ1-6; no definite D call. The germline V gene encodes CDR1 SGHRS and CDR2 YFSETQ. The CDR3 runs 14 residues. Trimming pared 1 base from V and 6 bases from J, leaving 8 bases between. The CDR3 loop reads CASSLYLANSPLHF. CDR3 sequence (DNA): TGCGCCAGCAGCTTGTACCTTGCTAATTCACCCCTCCACTTT.

In its sample, this clonotype was seen a few times. The chain combines TRBV5-1 with TRBJ1-5, with TRBD1 identical over 7 bases. CDR3 length equals 17 residues. Per germline, CDR1 SGHRS and CDR2 YFSETQ. V dropped 5 bases and J dropped 2; count of bases not matched to a gene: 13. The CDR3 nucleotides read TGCGCCAGCAGTCTTGATCCCACAGGGGTGGGCAATCAGCCCCAGCATTTT. The encoded protein is CASSLDPTGVGNQPQHF.

This clonotype was seen repeatedly, ten times or more. The genes are TRBV5-1 and TRBJ2-2, with 8 bases identical to TRBD1. The CDR3 has 16 amino acids. CDR1 is SGHRS and CDR2 is YFSETQ in the germline V gene. Trimming at V came to 3 bases and at J to 1 base, leaving 5 bases not matched to a gene. DNA of the CDR3: TGCGCCAGCAGCTCTGGACAGGGAATGAACACCGGGGAGCTGTTTTTT. Protein product: CASSSGQGMNTGELFF. The full variable domain, in which reference TRBV5-1 and TRBJ2-2 provide the parts outside the CDR3, is KAGVTQTPRYLIKTRGQQVTLSCSPISGHRSVSWYQQTPGQGLQFLFEYFSETQRNKGNFPGRFSGRQFSNSRSEMNVSTLELGDSALYLCASSSGQGMNTGELFFGEGSRLTVL.

This clonotype was seen a few times. The chain recombines TRBV6-2 or TRBV6-3 with TRBJ2-1; TRBD2 matches 8 bases. V was pared by 1 base and J by 7 bases, with 6 bases of the junction left unmatched. Looked up from germline, CDR1 is MNHEY and CDR2 is SVGEGT. This CDR3 has 15 residues. DNA of the CDR3: TGTGCCAGCAGTTACTATGACGGGGGGGGAAATGAGCAGTTCTTC. It yields the protein CASSYYDGGGNEQFF.

The chain has TRBV11-3 and TRBJ2-5, with TRBD2 matching 11 bases. Per germline, CDR1 SGHNT and CDR2 YENEEA. The CDR3 is made up of 15 amino acids. Losses at the gene ends were 5 bases for V and 2 bases for J; bases not matched to a gene: 4. CDR3 protein: CASSPGLAVQETQYF. The CDR3 DNA sequence: TGTGCCAGCAGCCCGGGACTAGCGGTTCAAGAGACCCAGTACTTC.

This clonotype was recorded at least ten times. The chain joins TRBV27 to TRBJ1-2; perhaps TRBD1 as D (5 bases). CDR1 and CDR2 from the germline V gene are MNHEY and SMNVEV (reference sequence). V lost 2 bases and J 8 bases, leaving 12 bases between the germline ends. The CDR3 extends over 13 amino acids. The DNA for the CDR3 is TGTGCCAGCAGTTTAGGGTGGGGGTTCGGCTACACCTTC. It encodes CASSLGWGFGYTF.

This clonotype appeared many times. The V and J genes are TRBV7-2 and TRBJ1-6; TRBD1 might be the D (5 bases). With 2 bases removed from V and 10 bases from J, the gap between germline ends came to 12 bases. Per germline, CDR1 SGHTA and CDR2 FQGNSA. This CDR3 has 14 amino acids. The CDR3 nucleotides read TGTGCCAGCAGCTTATTCCCCAGGGACTCACCCCTCCACTTT. Amino acids: CASSLFPRDSPLHF.

In its sample, this clonotype was seen many times. This chain uses TRBV5-1 with TRBJ1-4, with D hard to call. Germline CDR1 SGHRS, CDR2 YFSETQ. This CDR3 contains 14 residues. V lost 2 bases and J 7 bases, leaving 12 bases between the germline ends. The CDR3 sequence: CASSFLGGGEKLFF. Here the CDR3 DNA reads TGCGCCAGCAGCTTCCTGGGAGGCGGTGAAAAACTGTTTTTT.

This clonotype has only a few counts. The chain employs TRBV4-2 and TRBJ2-6; possible D gene TRBD2, 5 bases. The germline gives CDR1 LGHNA, CDR2 YNFKEQ. Trimming shortened V by 5 bases and J by 0 bases, and 8 bases separated the two germline ends. The CDR3 covers 15 residues. CDR3 nucleotides: TGTGCCAGCAGCGAAGGGAGCTCTGGGGCCAACGTCCTGACTTTC. It codes for CASSEGSSGANVLTF.

This clonotype has more than one count but fewer than ten. This chain joins TRBV5-1 and TRBJ2-1, with D possibly matching TRBD2 (6 bases). V lost 5 bases and J lost 7, with 16 bases in between. Per germline, CDR1 SGHRS and CDR2 YFSETQ. This CDR3 is 14 amino acids long. The CDR3 DNA sequence: TGCGCCAGCAGAGGAGGGACGCGTCTTAATGAGCAGTTCTTC. It codes for CASRGGTRLNEQFF.

Ten or more counts support this clonotype. The rearrangement links TRBV7-9 to TRBJ2-3, with 8 bases aligning to TRBD2. CDR1 is SEHNR and CDR2 is FQNEAQ in the germline V gene (reference sequence). V lost 5 bases and J lost 15; bases outside the gene matches: 13. The CDR3 runs 13 residues. CDR3: CASSPAPGLVVYF. The CDR3 nucleotides read TGTGCCAGCAGCCCCGCACCGGGACTAGTTGTTTATTTT.

The V gene is TRBV5-5, the J gene TRBJ2-7; either TRBD1 or TRBD2 may supply D (5 bases each). Germline values: CDR1 SGHKS, CDR2 YYEKEE (reference sequence). Trimming took 5 bases from V and 0 from J, leaving 15 bases between them. This CDR3 contains 15 residues. CDR3 nucleotides: TGTGCCAGCAGTGGGACGGCAGGGTTCTCCTACGAGCAGTACTTC. As protein: CASSGTAGFSYEQYF.

This chain links TRBV7-2 with TRBJ2-2; 7 positions agree with TRBD2. Looked up from germline, CDR1 is SGHTA and CDR2 is FQGNSA. The CDR3 runs to 15 residues. The ends lost 1 base at V and 5 bases at J; junction bases unmatched: 4. The CDR3 here is CASSLVSGRTGELFF. CDR3 nucleotides: TGTGCCAGCAGCTTAGTTAGCGGGCGGACCGGGGAGCTGTTTTTT.

This clonotype was seen ten or more times. The rearrangement links TRBV4-3 to TRBJ1-2; no reliable D call. Trimming pared 0 bases from V and 8 bases from J, leaving 13 bases between. Germline values: CDR1 LGHNA, CDR2 YSLEER. There are 14 residues in the CDR3. CDR3 nucleotide sequence: TGCGCCAGCAGCCAAGACAGAGCCCGCGACGGCTACACCTTC. Residues: CASSQDRARDGYTF.

The V and J genes are TRBV20-1 and TRBJ2-5; the D call may be TRBD1 or TRBD2 (6 bases each). Deletions cut 5 bases from V and 5 bases from J, with 15 bases between. CDR3 length: 13 residues. Germline assignment: CDR1 DFQATT and CDR2 SNEGSKA (reference sequence). The DNA of the CDR3 is TGCAGTGCTCCGGGGGCCCCCCTTGAGACCCAGTACTTC. The encoded protein is CSAPGAPLETQYF.

This clonotype has ten or more counts. V and J are TRBV5-1 and TRBJ1-2; unclear D gene. V was clipped by 5 bases and J by 4 bases, with 3 bases between them. This CDR3 region has 10 residues. Per germline, CDR1 SGHRS and CDR2 YFSETQ. The DNA of the CDR3 is TGCGCCAGCAGGGGCTATGGCTACACCTTC. Amino acid sequence: CASRGYGYTF.

This clonotype was detected ten times or more. The chain couples TRBV5-5 to TRBJ1-2, with TRBD1 matching over 10 bases. This CDR3 has 14 residues. V was clipped by 0 bases and J by 8 bases; unmatched bases: 4. The germline CDR1 and CDR2 sequences are SGHKS and YYEKEE (reference sequence). As DNA, the CDR3 is TGTGCCAGCAGCTTGGTGGGGACAGGGGAAGGCTACACCTTC. Amino acid sequence: CASSLVGTGEGYTF.

The chain uses TRBV24-1 and TRBJ2-5, with 10 nucleotides matching TRBD2. This CDR3 is 16 amino acids long. The junction had 6 bases not matched to a gene; V was cut back by 3 bases and J by 3 bases. CDR1 and CDR2 (germline): KGHDR, SFDVKD. This CDR3 reads CATSDSTLAGEETQYF. Written as DNA, the CDR3 is TGTGCCACCAGTGATAGCACGCTAGCGGGGGAAGAGACCCAGTACTTC.